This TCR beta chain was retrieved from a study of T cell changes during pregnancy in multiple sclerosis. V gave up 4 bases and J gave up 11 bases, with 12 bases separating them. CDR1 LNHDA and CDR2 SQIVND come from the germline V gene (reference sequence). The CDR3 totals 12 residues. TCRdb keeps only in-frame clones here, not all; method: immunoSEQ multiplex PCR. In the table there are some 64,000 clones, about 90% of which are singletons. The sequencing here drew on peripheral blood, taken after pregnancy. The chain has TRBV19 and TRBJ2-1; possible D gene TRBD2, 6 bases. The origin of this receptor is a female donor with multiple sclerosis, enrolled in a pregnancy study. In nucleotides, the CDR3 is TGTGCCAGTAGTAGCGGGAATTATCAGCAGTTCTTC. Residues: CASSSGNYQQFF. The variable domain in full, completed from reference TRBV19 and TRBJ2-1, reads DGGITQSPKYLFRKEGQNVTLSCEQNLNHDAMYWYRQDPGQGLRLIYYSQIVNDFQKGDIAEGYSVSREKKESFPLTVTSAQKNPTAFYLCASSSGNYQQFFGPGTRLTVL.